Listed below are T cell receptor beta chains from one sample, sequenced in a study of metastatic and nonmetastatic thyroid tumors. With MiXCR, TCRdb called clones anew from the PCR reads. The data show around 64,000 clones, about 4% seen once. The sample was blood. The receptors here all came from a female donor with papillary thyroid cancer or a benign thyroid nodule (not recorded which). Some clones in this sample may be carry-over from other donors' samples. The CDR3 runs from the conserved cysteine through the conserved F or W. D genes are given only for firm matches. A row's size may be missing; if present it is once, few, many or a size class.

TRBJ2-3,TRBV7-8,NA,few,CASSFGSSADTQYF,TGTGCTAGCAGCTTTGGATCTAGCGCAGATACGCAGTATTTT
TRBJ1-2,TRBV20-1,NA,NA,CSARVLGAKSDYGYTF,TGCAGTGCTAGGGTTTTGGGGGCGAAATCCGACTATGGCTACACCTTC
TRBJ2-1,TRBV3-1,TRBD1,many,CASTRKGADSEQSF,TGTGCCAGCACACGGAAGGGGGCCGATAGTGAGCAGTCCTTC
TRBJ2-3,TRBV5-1,NA,many,CASSLSPAPTDTQYF,TGCGCCAGCAGCTTGTCCCCAGCCCCCACAGATACGCAGTATTTT
TRBJ1-3,TRBV12-3/TRBV12-4,TRBD1,many,CASSQTGQGRNTIYF,TGTGCCAGCAGTCAAACGGGACAGGGTCGAAACACCATATATTTT
TRBJ2-3,TRBV11-3,NA,many,CASSLSSMLAGWTDTQYF,TGTGCCAGCAGCTTAAGTAGCATGCTAGCTGGTTGGACAGATACGCAGTATTTT
TRBJ2-2,TRBV5-4,NA,many,CASSFTGFTGELFF,TGTGCCAGCAGCTTTACTGGGTTTACCGGGGAGCTGTTTTTT
TRBJ1-6,TRBV6-2/TRBV6-3,TRBD1,NA,CASSAGQGNTPLHF,TGTGCCAGCAGCGCGGGACAGGGGAATACACCCCTCCACTTT
TRBJ2-1,TRBV6-1,TRBD2,many,CASSAGTSSKAIF,TGTGCCAGCAGTGCCGGGACTAGCTCTAAAGCTATCTTC
TRBJ1-4,TRBV2,NA,many,CASSDGANSLEKLFF,TGTGCCAGCAGTGATGGGGCCAACAGCCTTGAAAAACTGTTTTTT
TRBJ1-2,TRBV7-9,TRBD1,few,CASSPGQGAYGYTF,TGTGCCAGCAGCCCGGGACAGGGGGCTTATGGCTACACCTTC
TRBJ2-5,TRBV5-4,NA,many,CASSLGSETQYF,TGTGCCAGCAGCTTGGGGTCTGAGACCCAGTACTTC
TRBJ1-1,TRBV5-1,NA,NA,CASSFAARMNTEAFF,TGCGCCAGCAGCTTTGCTGCCAGAATGAACACTGAAGCTTTCTTT
TRBJ2-1,TRBV19,TRBD2,many,CASSSAPTSGIAHEQFF,TGTGCCAGTAGTTCAGCCCCGACTAGCGGGATTGCCCATGAGCAGTTCTTC
TRBJ1-4,TRBV12-3/TRBV12-4,NA,NA,CASSRGSNEKMFF,TGTGCCAGCAGTAGGGGAAGTAATGAAAAAATGTTTTTT
TRBJ2-3,TRBV18,NA,few,CASSPQGGTDTQYF,TGTGCCAGCTCACCACAAGGGGGAACAGATACGCAGTATTTT
TRBJ2-1,TRBV20-1,NA,many,CSARGVGKGRYNEQFF,TGCAGTGCCCGAGGCGTGGGGAAGGGGCGCTACAATGAGCAGTTCTTC
TRBJ2-7,TRBV11-3,NA,few,CASSLDVSENYEQYF,TGTGCCAGCAGCTTAGATGTTTCGGAAAACTACGAGCAGTACTTC